The 24 T cell receptor beta chains below were found in one sample sequenced in a study of blood T cells in healthy people across ages. It was with a sample-barcoded 5' primer and a J-beta primer mix that a second PCR of about 6 to 12 cycles was run. TCRdb re-analysed the 5' RACE reads in MiXCR, keeping a single row per CDR3 protein. The sample shows about a million distinct CDR3 sequences, roughly 47% of them seen only once. The specimen sequenced was blood. The receptors originated from a woman aged 60-75 years in good health.

In its sample, this clonotype was seen once. J is TRBJ1-6 and V is TRBV30; unclear D gene. The CDR3 sequence is 11 residues long. Germline V gene lookup returns CDR1 GTSNPN and CDR2 SVGIG (reference sequence). Between the trimmed V and J ends, which lost 2 bases and 9 bases, there was a span of 5 bases. CDR3 nucleotides: TGTGCCTGGAGTTTGGGTTCACCCCTCCACTTT. It translates to CAWSLGSPLHF.

This clonotype was counted at least ten times. The V call is TRBV29-1, the J call TRBJ2-4; 11 bases align to TRBD1. The DNA end is a closer match to TRBJ2-7, so the J assignment may be wrong. Germline V gene data show CDR1 as SQVTM and CDR2 as ANQGSEA. CDR3 length: 13 amino acids. Written as DNA, the CDR3 is TGCAGCGCACTAGGACAGGGGGCAAACGAGCAGTACTTC. As protein: CSALGQGANEQYF.

This clonotype has a single count. V is TRBV2 and J is TRBJ1-5, with D maybe TRBD1 (6 bases). V lost 3 bases to trimming and J lost 7 bases, with 16 bases between them. This CDR3 has 15 amino acids. CDR1 is SNHLY and CDR2 is FYNNEI in the germline V gene. The CDR3 DNA is TGTGCCAGCAGTGACGGGACATTAAGAGTCCAGCCCCAGCATTTT. Its protein is CASSDGTLRVQPQHF.

This sequence joins TRBV4-1 and TRBJ2-1; D gene uncertain. The assigned J gene may be wrong: the sequence end matches TRBJ2-7 better. Germline CDR1 reads MGHRA; CDR2 reads YSYEKL. This CDR3 comprises 17 residues. CDR3 in amino acids: CASSPHQQWSSYNEQYF. In DNA, the CDR3 is TGCGCCAGCAGCCCTCACCAGCAGTGGAGCTCCTACAATGAGCAGTACTTC.

The chain links TRBV20-1 to TRBJ2-7; the D is unclear. Germline V gene lookup returns CDR1 DFQATT and CDR2 SNEGSKA (reference sequence). The CDR3 extends over 13 amino acids. V was trimmed by 2 bases and J by 0 bases, leaving 8 bases between them. CDR3 nucleotides: TGCAGTGCTAGAATCCCCAGCTCCTACGAGCAGTACTTC. This translates into CSARIPSSYEQYF.

This clonotype was seen only a few times. The chain employs TRBV21-1 and TRBJ2-7; the table's D call TRBD1 went unverified against the DNA. TRBV21-1 counts as a pseudogene. This CDR3 has 15 amino acids. CDR3: CASSTYRDRGYEQYF. CDR3 DNA sequence: TGTGCCAGCAGCACATACCGGGACAGGGGTTACGAGCAGTACTTC.

This clonotype was seen just once. This rearrangement joins TRBV6-1 to TRBJ2-5; the match to TRBD1 covers 9 bases. The closer fit of TRBJ2-7 to the DNA end suggests the J call may be wrong. The germline V gene has CDR1 MNHNS and CDR2 SASEGT. This CDR3 contains 17 residues. Here the CDR3 reads CASSEYTAGQGLNEQYF. CDR3 sequence (DNA): TGTGCCAGCAGTGAATATACGGCGGGACAGGGCTTAAACGAGCAGTACTTC.

The chain uses TRBV3-1 and TRBJ2-3, with 7 bases lining up with TRBD2. Germline V gene lookup returns CDR1 LGHDT and CDR2 YNNKEL (reference sequence). The CDR3 is 16 residues long. The J segment lost 2 bases and the V segment lost 6 bases, leaving 11 bases of the junction unmatched. The CDR3 reads CASSPLAGSTTDTQYF. The CDR3 DNA sequence: TGTGCCAGCAGTCCGTTAGCGGGCAGTACCACAGATACGCAGTATTTT.

This clonotype was counted once. The chain combines TRBV5-1 with TRBJ2-1, with TRBD2 identical over 12 bases. J gave up 10 bases and V 2 bases, and 4 bases lay outside the gene matches. This CDR3 comprises 14 residues. Germline V gene sequence: CDR1 SGHRS, CDR2 YFSETQ. The CDR3 is CASSLLAGGYEQFF. CDR3 DNA sequence: TGCGCCAGCAGCTTACTAGCGGGAGGATACGAGCAGTTCTTC.

The genes are TRBV4-3 and TRBJ2-6; D possibly corresponds to TRBD2 (6 bases). CDR1 is LGHNA, CDR2 YSLEER, per germline. Between the trimmed V and J ends, which lost 0 bases and 10 bases, there was a span of 13 bases. The CDR3 extends over 15 amino acids. The CDR3 nucleotides are TGCGCCAGCAGCCAAGATGGGGGTGGGGGGAACGTCCTGACTTTC. Its translation is CASSQDGGGGNVLTF.

The chain couples TRBV9 to TRBJ1-2; D call uncertain. The ends were cut back, 2 bases at V and 6 bases at J, with 8 bases in the middle. CDR3 length: 12 residues. Germline lookup yields CDR1 SGDLS and CDR2 YYNGEE. CDR3 in amino acids: CASSVGVDGYTF. The CDR3 nucleotides are TGTGCCAGCAGCGTCGGGGTGGATGGCTACACCTTC.

This clonotype has a handful of counts. J is TRBJ1-2 and V is TRBV20-1, with 7 bases fitting TRBD1. Germline V gives CDR1 DFQATT, CDR2 SNEGSKA (reference sequence). With V trimmed by 6 bases and J by 2 bases, 9 bases remained unmatched. This CDR3 is 14 amino acids long. The CDR3, as DNA: TGCAGTGCCAGACAGGGTTTGGAGAACTATGGCTACACCTTC. Amino acids: CSARQGLENYGYTF.

CDR3 DNA sequence: TGTGCCAGCAGCACCAAAGGGGGGGACAACATTCAGTACTTC. Translating it yields CASSTKGGDNIQYF. The chain combines TRBV7-2 with TRBJ2-4; a weak D match, TRBD2 (7 bases). From germline, CDR1 is SGHTA and CDR2 FQGNSA. The V gene lost 5 bases and the J gene lost 7 bases, with 15 bases spanning the gap. The CDR3 extends over 14 amino acids.

This chain joins TRBV24-1 and TRBJ2-7, with D unresolved. Germline V gene lookup returns CDR1 KGHDR and CDR2 SFDVKD. Trimming removed 7 bases at V and 3 bases at J, with 12 bases between. The CDR3 has 13 amino acids. The CDR3 DNA sequence: TGTGCCACCAGCAAAGGCGTGGACTACGAGCAGTACTTC. Protein product: CATSKGVDYEQYF.

The chain couples TRBV7-2 to TRBJ2-7, with 10 bases lining up with TRBD2. Looked up from germline, CDR1 is SGHTA and CDR2 is FQGNSA. This CDR3 comprises 14 residues. V shed 2 bases, J shed 7 bases, and the junction held 5 bases outside the gene matches. The CDR3, as DNA: TGTGCCAGCAGCTTATCTAGCGGGAGTGGTGAGCAGTACTTC. Protein sequence: CASSLSSGSGEQYF.

The chain recombines TRBV20-1 with TRBJ1-4, with TRBD1 as a possible D gene (5 bases). Between the trimmed V and J ends, which lost 5 bases and 6 bases, there was a span of 13 bases. The CDR3 totals 13 residues. Looked up from germline, CDR1 is DFQATT and CDR2 is SNEGSKA (reference sequence). The CDR3, as DNA: TGCAGTGCTTACCGGGACCGTGATGAAAAACTGTTTTTT. This sequence encodes CSAYRDRDEKLFF.

The chain is built from TRBV4-3 and TRBJ2-5, with TRBD2 matching 8 bases. J gave up 2 bases and V 0 bases, and 11 bases lay outside the gene matches. There are 18 residues in the CDR3. The V gene's germline CDR1 is LGHNA and CDR2 YSLEER. The CDR3 sequence is CASSQEGAGVGHQETQYF. As DNA, the CDR3 is TGCGCCAGCAGCCAAGAGGGAGCGGGAGTCGGGCATCAAGAGACCCAGTACTTC.

V and J are TRBV5-1 and TRBJ2-3, with 11 bases aligning to TRBD2. CDR3 length: 14 amino acids. Germline CDR1 and CDR2: SGHRS and YFSETQ. V lost 7 bases and J lost 3; bases outside the gene matches: 4. CDR3 sequence reads: CASGTSGRTDTQYF. As DNA, the CDR3 is TGCGCCAGCGGAACTAGCGGGAGAACAGATACGCAGTATTTT.

V is TRBV7-6 and J is TRBJ2-2; D not resolved. The CDR3 is 13 amino acids. Trimming took off 7 bases at V and 3 bases at J, with 9 bases between the two ends. Germline-derived CDR1 and CDR2 are SGHVS and FNYEAQ. The DNA of the CDR3 is TGTGCCAGCATAGGGTTCGACACCGGGGAGCTGTTTTTT. This encodes CASIGFDTGELFF.

The chain employs TRBV5-1 and TRBJ2-1; possible D gene TRBD2, 5 bases. In germline, CDR1 is SGHRS, CDR2 YFSETQ. The CDR3 has 15 amino acids. Deletions cut 6 bases from V and 1 base from J, with 14 bases between. Written as DNA, the CDR3 is TGCGCCAGCAAGACGGGGTCGGGATCCTACAATGAGCAGTTCTTC. This translates into CASKTGSGSYNEQFF.

In DNA form, the CDR3 reads TGCGCCAGCAGCTTGGTGGACAGGGGTTACGACGAGCAGTACTTC. Residues: CASSLVDRGYDEQYF. This chain connects TRBV5-1 to TRBJ2-7, with TRBD1 matching 9 bases. The V gene's germline CDR1 is SGHRS and CDR2 YFSETQ. Germline trimming cut 0 bases from V and 5 bases from J; bases unmatched to any gene: 6. This CDR3 contains 15 residues.

This chain links TRBV27 with TRBJ2-5; D is perhaps TRBD1 (6 bases). This CDR3 is built from 16 residues. Germline CDR1 is MNHEY and CDR2 is SMNVEV (reference sequence). Trimming took 1 base from V and 2 from J, leaving 14 bases between them. This CDR3 is CASSLLGHLQQETQYF. DNA for the CDR3: TGTGCCAGCAGTTTATTGGGACACCTACAACAAGAGACCCAGTACTTC.

The chain employs TRBV7-9 and TRBJ2-3; D may be TRBD1 (6 bases). This CDR3 has 13 residues. In germline, CDR1 is SEHNR, CDR2 FQNEAQ (reference sequence). Deletions cut 5 bases from V and 8 bases from J, with 14 bases between. This chain's CDR3 is CASSQTGLGTQYF. CDR3 DNA: TGTGCCAGCAGCCAGACAGGTTTAGGTACGCAGTATTTT.

This clonotype was found a few times. CDR3 DNA: TGTGCCAGCAGTGAACTGGGGCGGAGTGAAGCTTTCTTT. It encodes CASSELGRSEAFF. J is TRBJ1-1 and V is TRBV25-1; TRBD1 is a possible D gene (5 bases). The germline V and J ends were trimmed by 2 bases and 7 bases, with 11 bases remaining between them. The CDR3 totals 13 residues. Germline CDR1 MGHDK, CDR2 SYGVNS.